These T cell receptor beta chains were read from a single sample in a study of cytomegalovirus exposure and HLA in healthy donors. The method was immunoSEQ multiplex PCR; TCRdb's version includes in-frame clones alone and lacks a portion of them. Its listing shows 130,000 to 150,000 clones. The source material was PBMCs. The receptor source for this set is a man aged 35-49 years in good health and CMV-seronegative. The CDR3 runs from the conserved cysteine through the conserved F or W. The D gene is left open where the match is weak.

DNA | CDR3 | D | J | V
TGCGCCAGCAGCTTGGGGACAGGGGTAGGTCAGCCCCAGCATTTT | CASSLGTGVGQPQHF | TRBD1 | TRBJ1-5 | TRBV5-1
TGCGCCAGCAGCCAAGAACCACGTTCGCTTCAGGGGCAGTTCTTC | CASSQEPRSLQGQFF | NA | TRBJ2-1 | TRBV4-1
TGTGCCAGCAGTTCCCACGGGAAGAACACTGAAGCTTTCTTT | CASSSHGKNTEAFF | NA | TRBJ1-1 | TRBV7-3
TGTGCCAGCAGCTTAGGGACACCTAAGGGGAACACTGAAGCTTTCTTT | CASSLGTPKGNTEAFF | NA | TRBJ1-1 | TRBV7-6
TGCAGCACCACCGTGGACAGGGTTGGGGAGCAGTTCTTC | CSTTVDRVGEQFF | TRBD1 | TRBJ2-1 | TRBV29-1
TGTGCCAGCAGAGGGAGTTGGGACAGTGGGGCCAACGTCCTGACTTTC | CASRGSWDSGANVLTF | TRBD1 | TRBJ2-6 | TRBV7-9
TGTGCCAGTAGGACGACCGGGACAACTGGAAACACCATATATTTT | CASRTTGTTGNTIYF | NA | TRBJ1-3 | TRBV19
TGTGCCAGCAGCTTAATACACAGCTCCTACAATGAGCAGTTCTTC | CASSLIHSSYNEQFF | NA | TRBJ2-1 | TRBV7-3
TGTGCCAGCAGTGGGACAGGGTGGAATTCACCCCTCCACTTT | CASSGTGWNSPLHF | TRBD1 | TRBJ1-6 | TRBV2
TGCGCCAGCAGCCAAGCTCTAGCGCCCTACAATGAGCAGTTCTTC | CASSQALAPYNEQFF | NA | TRBJ2-1 | TRBV4-1
TGTGCCAGCAGTGAACACCAGGCCCCTGGGGGAAACACCATATATTTT | CASSEHQAPGGNTIYF | NA | TRBJ1-3 | TRBV6-1
TGTGCCAGCAGCCGAGCGAAGGCCGGCGATACGCAGTATTTT | CASSRAKAGDTQYF | NA | TRBJ2-3 | TRBV7-2
TGTGCCAGCAGCGTAGAGGGGACACTATACCCGACCTACAATGAGCAGTTCTTC | CASSVEGTLYPTYNEQFF | NA | TRBJ2-1 | TRBV9
TGTGCCAGCTCACCAGCAGGGGGAGCGCGAGAGACCCAGTACTTC | CASSPAGGARETQYF | TRBD1 | TRBJ2-5 | TRBV18
TGTGCCAGCAGTGAATTTAACAGGGGTGCGGACACCATATATTTT | CASSEFNRGADTIYF | TRBD1 | TRBJ1-3 | TRBV6-1
TGTGCCAGCAGCCAGGGACAGTTAGCCAAAAACATTCAGTACTTC | CASSQGQLAKNIQYF | TRBD1 | TRBJ2-4 | TRBV7-2
TGTGCCAGCAGCCCGGGGGGCGGGGCGAACACCGGGGAGCTGTTTTTT | CASSPGGGANTGELFF | NA | TRBJ2-2 | TRBV5-4
TGTGCCAGCAGCTTAGGGGTTGGGGGCCGGGAGACCCAGTACTTC | CASSLGVGGRETQYF | NA | TRBJ2-5 | TRBV7-9
TGTGCCAGTAGTCTGGGACTAGCGGTCGATACGCAGTATTTT | CASSLGLAVDTQYF | TRBD2 | TRBJ2-3 | TRBV19
TGTGCCAGTACCGACCGGGGGGCAGATACGCAGTATTTT | CASTDRGADTQYF | TRBD2 | TRBJ2-3 | TRBV19
TGTGCCAGCTGGACAGGGGCTGGAAACACCATATATTTT | CASWTGAGNTIYF | TRBD1 | TRBJ1-3 | TRBV6-5
TGTGCCAGCAGTGAACTCTGGGGGGGCGGGACCGGGGAGCTGTTTTTT | CASSELWGGGTGELFF | NA | TRBJ2-2 | TRBV6-1
TGTGCCAGCAGTGAGGGGGGGTCCTACAATGAGCAGTTCTTC | CASSEGGSYNEQFF | NA | TRBJ2-1 | TRBV6-6
TGTGCCAGCACGGGGGGGCTCGGCGGGGAGCTGTTTTTT | CASTGGLGGELFF | TRBD2 | TRBJ2-2 | TRBV7-3
TGTGCCAGCAGCCTAGACAGGGTCCACGAGCAGTACTTC | CASSLDRVHEQYF | TRBD1 | TRBJ2-7 | TRBV11-3
TGCGCCAGCAGCTTGGCCGCGAAGACCCAGTACTTC | CASSLAAKTQYF | NA | TRBJ2-5 | TRBV5-1
TGTGCCAGCAGCTTATTAGGGGGACAGAGGTCCTACGAGCAGTACTTC | CASSLLGGQRSYEQYF | TRBD1 | TRBJ2-7 | TRBV11-2
TGTGCCAGTAGTATCGGGAGACAGGGTCGTCAGCCCCAGCATTTT | CASSIGRQGRQPQHF | TRBD1 | TRBJ1-5 | TRBV19
TGTGCCAGCAGCCATCCTCAGGGGGCCTACGAGCAGTACTTC | CASSHPQGAYEQYF | TRBD1 | TRBJ2-7 | TRBV5-4
TGTGCCAGCTCACCGGGCCGGGACAGTAAGGGGTACGAGCAGTACTTC | CASSPGRDSKGYEQYF | TRBD1 | TRBJ2-7 | TRBV18
TGTGCCAGCAGCTCACGGGAGGGGGCGCTTCTAGATACGCAGTATTTT | CASSSREGALLDTQYF | NA | TRBJ2-3 | TRBV5-5
TGTGCCAGCAGCTTAACTGAGACAGGGAATTCACCCCTCCACTTT | CASSLTETGNSPLHF | TRBD1 | TRBJ1-6 | TRBV7-9
TGTGCCAGCAGCTTATCACAGGGAAACACCATATATTTT | CASSLSQGNTIYF | NA | TRBJ1-3 | TRBV7-2
TGTGCCAGCAGCTTACTATCCCCTCGGAGGGGTCGGTACAGTGAAGCTTTCTTT | CASSLLSPRRGRYSEAFF | NA | TRBJ1-1 | TRBV7-3
TGCGCCAGCAGCCAAGGCCGACAGTCCTACGAGCAGTACTTC | CASSQGRQSYEQYF | NA | TRBJ2-7 | TRBV4-3
TGTGCCAGCAGCTCCTCATCGAGTAGCGGGGGCGGGCAGTTCTTC | CASSSSSSSGGGQFF | TRBD2 | TRBJ2-1 | TRBV7-6
TGTGCCAGCAGCGTAGGACAGGGGGTTTACAATGAGCAGTTCTTC | CASSVGQGVYNEQFF | TRBD1 | TRBJ2-1 | TRBV9
TGTGCCAGCAGCGAGGGGGCGCGAAATGAGCAGTTCTTC | CASSEGARNEQFF | TRBD1 | TRBJ2-1 | TRBV7-3
TGCGCCAGCAGCACGGGACAGGGAAGTACAGATACGCAGTATTTT | CASSTGQGSTDTQYF | TRBD1 | TRBJ2-3 | TRBV5-1
TGTGCCAGCAGCACGGGGGGACGGGCGGTGGCTTTCTTT | CASSTGGRAVAFF | NA | TRBJ1-1 | TRBV7-2
TGTGCCAGCAGCTTAGGACTAGCGGGCCAAGAGACCCAGTACTTC | CASSLGLAGQETQYF | TRBD2 | TRBJ2-5 | TRBV7-7
TGTGCCAGCAGTTCGGACAGGGGGAACACCATATATTTT | CASSSDRGNTIYF | TRBD1 | TRBJ1-3 | TRBV6-6
TGTGCCACCGCTACAGCGAGGGGCACAGATACGCAGTATTTT | CATATARGTDTQYF | NA | TRBJ2-3 | TRBV15
TGTGCCAGCATGGCCCGGGTAAATGAAAAACTGTTTTTT | CASMARVNEKLFF | NA | TRBJ1-4 | TRBV2
TGTGCCAGTAGTATTAGGGGACAGGGGAATATGGTGAACACTGAAGCTTTCTTT | CASSIRGQGNMVNTEAFF | TRBD1 | TRBJ1-1 | TRBV19